The rows below give T cell receptor beta chains drawn from one sample of a study of CD8 T cells in ankylosing spondylitis. TCRdb re-derived calls from the 5' RACE reads in MiXCR, one entry per CDR3 protein. Here the sample spans about 250,000 distinct CDR3 sequences, roughly a third being singletons. What was sequenced was blood, either unsorted or a sorted T cell fraction (not recorded which). The origin of the receptors is a male donor with ankylosing spondylitis or in good health (not recorded which). Each CDR3 is given with its conserved first and last residue. The D gene is left open where the match is weak. Rows give clone size only sometimes, using once, few, many, or a class for an expanded clone.

J | V | length | D | size | DNA | CDR3
TRBJ2-1 | TRBV20-1 | 16 | . | . | TGCAGTGCTAGAGGGTCGGGGATTTCCTCCTACAATGAGCAGTTCTTC | CSARGSGISSYNEQFF
TRBJ2-5 | TRBV5-5 | 16 | TRBD1 | . | TGTGCCAGCACCTCAAAAGTGACAGGGCTGGGGGAGACCCAGTACTTC | CASTSKVTGLGETQYF
TRBJ2-7 | TRBV29-1 | 14 | . | . | TGCAGCGTTGAGGGCGAAGGGGCCAGGTTCGAGCAGTACTTC | CSVEGEGARFEQYF
TRBJ2-1 | TRBV20-1 | 16 | TRBD2 | . | TGCAGTGCTAGAGATATCGAAGCTAGCGGGGGCAATGAGCAGTTCTTC | CSARDIEASGGNEQFF
TRBJ1-1 | TRBV20-1 | 15 | . | . | TGCAGTGCTTATAGGATAGGGGCTACGGGCACTGAAGCTTTCTTT | CSAYRIGATGTEAFF
TRBJ1-6 | TRBV10-2 | 15 | TRBD1 | few | TGCGCCAGCAGTGACCCCGACAGGGCAGGTTCACCCCTCCACTTT | CASSDPDRAGSPLHF
TRBJ2-3 | TRBV4-1 | 14 | . | few | TGCGCCAGCAGCCAAGTGTCCGGGGGAGATACGCAGTATTTT | CASSQVSGGDTQYF
TRBJ2-7 | TRBV4-1 | 15 | TRBD1 | few | TGCGCCAGCAGCCAAACAACAGGGGGCCTGTACGAGCAGTACTTC | CASSQTTGGLYEQYF
TRBJ2-7 | TRBV29-1 | 12 | . | few | TGCAGCGTCGTCCGGGGCAGCTACGAGCAGTACTTC | CSVVRGSYEQYF
TRBJ2-7 | TRBV20-1 | 12 | TRBD1 | . | TGCAGTGCAACCGACAGGGGGCTCGAGCAGTACTTC | CSATDRGLEQYF
TRBJ1-4 | TRBV20-1 | 13 | . | . | TGCAGTGCTTGGGGGGCGAAGGATGAAAAACTGTTTTTT | CSAWGAKDEKLFF
TRBJ1-1 | TRBV20-1 | 12 | . | few | TGCAGTGCTAGCATAGCGAACACTGAAGCTTTCTTT | CSASIANTEAFF
TRBJ2-1 | TRBV25-1 | 13 | . | many | TGTGCCAGCAGTGAATACGAGGGAAATGAGCAGTTCTTC | CASSEYEGNEQFF
TRBJ2-5 | TRBV12-3/TRBV12-4 | 13 | . | . | TGTGCCAGCAATAGGGTCCAAGGGGAGACCCAGTACTTC | CASNRVQGETQYF
TRBJ2-2 | TRBV3-1 | 15 | TRBD2 | . | TGTGCCAGCAGCAAGCGGGGGACATGGACCGGGGAGCTGTTTTTT | CASSKRGTWTGELFF
TRBJ2-7 | TRBV7-9 | 15 | . | . | TGTGCCAGCAGCTTAGTGTCAGGAGGCGTCTTCGAGCAGTACTTC | CASSLVSGGVFEQYF